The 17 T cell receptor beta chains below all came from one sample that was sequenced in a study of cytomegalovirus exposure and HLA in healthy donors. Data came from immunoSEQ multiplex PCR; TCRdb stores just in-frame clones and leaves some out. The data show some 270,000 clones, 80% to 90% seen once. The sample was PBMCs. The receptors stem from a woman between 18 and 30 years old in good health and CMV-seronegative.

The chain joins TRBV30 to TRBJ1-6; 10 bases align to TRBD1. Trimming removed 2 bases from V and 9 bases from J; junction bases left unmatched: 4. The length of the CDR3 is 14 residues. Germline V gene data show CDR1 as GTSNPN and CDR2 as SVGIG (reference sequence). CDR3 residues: CAWSKGTGVSPLHF. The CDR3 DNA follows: TGTGCCTGGAGTAAGGGGACAGGGGTTTCACCCCTCCACTTT.

The CDR3 DNA reads as TGTGCCAGTAGTTCATTAGGTGGAGGGACGGAGACCCAGTACTTC. It yields the protein CASSSLGGGTETQYF. The chain carries TRBV19 and TRBJ2-5; TRBD2 is a possible D gene (6 bases). Trimming removed 5 bases from V and 5 bases from J, with 18 bases in between. This CDR3 has 15 amino acids. CDR1 and CDR2 from the germline V gene are LNHDA and SQIVND (reference sequence).

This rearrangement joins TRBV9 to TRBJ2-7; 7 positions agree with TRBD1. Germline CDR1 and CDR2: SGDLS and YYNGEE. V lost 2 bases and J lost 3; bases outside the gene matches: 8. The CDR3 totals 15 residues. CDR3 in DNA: TGTGCCAGCAGCGTTGCACCGGGACAGTACTACGAGCAGTACTTC. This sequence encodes CASSVAPGQYYEQYF.

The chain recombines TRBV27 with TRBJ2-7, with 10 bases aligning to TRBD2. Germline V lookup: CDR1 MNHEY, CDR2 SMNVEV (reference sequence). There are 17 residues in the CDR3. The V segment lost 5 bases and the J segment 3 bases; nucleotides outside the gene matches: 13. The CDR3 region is CASSQLAGLRGDYEQYF. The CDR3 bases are TGTGCCAGCAGTCAACTAGCGGGATTAAGAGGGGACTACGAGCAGTACTTC.

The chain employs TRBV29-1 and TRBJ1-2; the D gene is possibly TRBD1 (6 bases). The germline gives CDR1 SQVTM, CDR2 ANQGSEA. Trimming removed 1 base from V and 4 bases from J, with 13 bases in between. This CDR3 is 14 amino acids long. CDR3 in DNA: TGCAGCGTTGAAGTGACACAGGGCGGCTATGGCTACACCTTC. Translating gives CSVEVTQGGYGYTF.

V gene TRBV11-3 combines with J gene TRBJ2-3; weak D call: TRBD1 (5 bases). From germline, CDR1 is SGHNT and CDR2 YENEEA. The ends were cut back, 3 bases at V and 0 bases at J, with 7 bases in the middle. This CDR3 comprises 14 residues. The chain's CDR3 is CASSFTGSTDTQYF. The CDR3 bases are TGTGCCAGCAGCTTCACAGGTAGCACAGATACGCAGTATTTT.

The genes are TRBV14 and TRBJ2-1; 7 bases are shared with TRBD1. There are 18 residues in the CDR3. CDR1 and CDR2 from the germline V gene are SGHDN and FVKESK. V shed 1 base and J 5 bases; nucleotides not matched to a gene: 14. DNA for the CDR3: TGTGCCAGCAGCCAAGTCGGTCACCAGGGACAGCTCCACAATGAGCAGTTCTTC. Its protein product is CASSQVGHQGQLHNEQFF.

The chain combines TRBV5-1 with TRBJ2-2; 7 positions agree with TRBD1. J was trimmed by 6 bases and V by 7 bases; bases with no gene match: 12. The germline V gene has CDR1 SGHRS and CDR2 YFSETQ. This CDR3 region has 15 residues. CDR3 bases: TGCGCCAGCTACCCAGGACAGGTTCTCTCCGGGGAGCTGTTTTTT. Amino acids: CASYPGQVLSGELFF.

CDR3 DNA: TGTGCCATCAGTGGAACGACAGGGGGCATAGATGGGGCCAACGTCCTGACTTTC. Translated, it gives CAISGTTGGIDGANVLTF. The chain recombines TRBV10-3 with TRBJ2-6, with 10 bases lining up with TRBD1. The V gene's germline CDR1 is ENHRY and CDR2 SYGVKD. The trim removed 4 bases at V and 3 bases at J, leaving 9 bases unmatched. This CDR3 has 18 residues.

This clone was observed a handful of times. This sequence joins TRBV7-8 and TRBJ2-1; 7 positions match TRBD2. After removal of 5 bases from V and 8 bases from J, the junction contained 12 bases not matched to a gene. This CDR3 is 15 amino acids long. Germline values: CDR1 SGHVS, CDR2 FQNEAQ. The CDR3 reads CASSLRRTSGDEQFF. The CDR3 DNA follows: TGTGCCAGCAGCCTAAGGCGAACGAGCGGGGATGAGCAGTTCTTC. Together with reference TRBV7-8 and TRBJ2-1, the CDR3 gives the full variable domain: GAGVSQSPRYKVAKRGQDVALRCDPISGHVSLFWYQQALGQGPEFLTYFQNEAQLDKSGLPSDRFFAERPEGSVSTLKIQRTQQEDSAVYLCASSLRRTSGDEQFFGPGTRLTVL.

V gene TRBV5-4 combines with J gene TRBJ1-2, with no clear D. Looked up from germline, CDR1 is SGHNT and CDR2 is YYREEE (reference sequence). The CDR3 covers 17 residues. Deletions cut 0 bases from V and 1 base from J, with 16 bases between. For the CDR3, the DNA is TGTGCCAGCAGCTTGGGAGTGATAGCGCGTAATAACTATGGCTACACCTTC. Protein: CASSLGVIARNNYGYTF.

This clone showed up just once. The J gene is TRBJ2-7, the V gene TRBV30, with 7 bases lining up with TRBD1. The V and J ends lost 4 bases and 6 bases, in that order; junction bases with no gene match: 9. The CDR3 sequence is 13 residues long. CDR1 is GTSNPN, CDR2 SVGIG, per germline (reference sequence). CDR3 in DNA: TGTGCCTGGACGCGCCAGGGGGTGCGCGAGCAGTACTTC. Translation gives CAWTRQGVREQYF.

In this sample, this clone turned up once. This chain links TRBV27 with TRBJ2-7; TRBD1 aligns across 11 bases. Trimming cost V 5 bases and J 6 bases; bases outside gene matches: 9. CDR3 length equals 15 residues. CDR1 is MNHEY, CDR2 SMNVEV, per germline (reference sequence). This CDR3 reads CASSERGQGVGEQYF. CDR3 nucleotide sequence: TGTGCCAGCAGTGAGCGGGGACAGGGGGTCGGCGAGCAGTACTTC.

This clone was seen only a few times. The chain's CDR3 is CSAEGWEGKTDTQYF. The CDR3 DNA follows: TGCAGCGCGGAGGGGTGGGAGGGCAAAACAGATACGCAGTATTTT. The rearrangement links TRBV29-1 to TRBJ2-3, with 7 bases fitting TRBD2. Germline V gives CDR1 SQVTM, CDR2 ANQGSEA. The CDR3 consists of 15 residues. Losses at the gene ends were 7 bases for V and 3 bases for J; bases not matched to a gene: 13.

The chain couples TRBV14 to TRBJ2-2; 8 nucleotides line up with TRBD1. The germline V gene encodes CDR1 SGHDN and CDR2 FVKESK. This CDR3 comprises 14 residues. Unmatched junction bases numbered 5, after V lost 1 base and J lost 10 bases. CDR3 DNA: TGTGCCAGCAGCCAAGTTACAGGGGGTCAGGAGCTGTTTTTT. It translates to CASSQVTGGQELFF.

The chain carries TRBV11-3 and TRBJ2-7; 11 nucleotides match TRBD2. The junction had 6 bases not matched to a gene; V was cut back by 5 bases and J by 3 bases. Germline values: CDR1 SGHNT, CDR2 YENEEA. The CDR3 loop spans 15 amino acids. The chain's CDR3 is CASSPTSGGNYEQYF. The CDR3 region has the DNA TGTGCCAGCAGCCCTACTAGCGGGGGTAACTACGAGCAGTACTTC.

The CDR3 DNA sequence: TGTGCCAGCAGCCCGACAGGGGGAGAGACCCAGTACTTC. It specifies CASSPTGGETQYF. The chain combines TRBV5-4 with TRBJ2-5, with 9 bases fitting TRBD1. Germline V lookup: CDR1 SGHNT, CDR2 YYREEE (reference sequence). The J segment lost 4 bases and the V segment lost 4 bases, leaving 2 bases of the junction unmatched. This CDR3 comprises 13 residues.